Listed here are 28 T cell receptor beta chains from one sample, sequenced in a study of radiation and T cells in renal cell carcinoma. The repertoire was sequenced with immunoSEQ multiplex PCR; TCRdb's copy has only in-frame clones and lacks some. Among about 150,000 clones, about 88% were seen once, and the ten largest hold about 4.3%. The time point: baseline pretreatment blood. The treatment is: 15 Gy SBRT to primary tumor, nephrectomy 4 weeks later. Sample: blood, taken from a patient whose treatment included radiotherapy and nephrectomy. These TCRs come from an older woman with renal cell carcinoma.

CDR3 residues: CASSEGRTEAFF. DNA of the CDR3: TGTGCCAGCAGTGAGGGCCGCACTGAAGCTTTCTTT. The chain is built from TRBV2 and TRBJ1-1; D ambiguous. Germline lookup yields CDR1 SNHLY and CDR2 FYNNEI. Deletions cut 3 bases from V and 4 bases from J, with 6 bases between. The CDR3 loop spans 12 amino acids.

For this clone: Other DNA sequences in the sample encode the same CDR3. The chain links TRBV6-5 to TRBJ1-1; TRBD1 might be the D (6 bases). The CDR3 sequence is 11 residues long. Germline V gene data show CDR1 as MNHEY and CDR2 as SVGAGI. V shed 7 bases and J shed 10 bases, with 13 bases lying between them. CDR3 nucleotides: TGTGCCAGCACTCTGGGGGGGCGAGCTTTCTTT. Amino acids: CASTLGGRAFF.

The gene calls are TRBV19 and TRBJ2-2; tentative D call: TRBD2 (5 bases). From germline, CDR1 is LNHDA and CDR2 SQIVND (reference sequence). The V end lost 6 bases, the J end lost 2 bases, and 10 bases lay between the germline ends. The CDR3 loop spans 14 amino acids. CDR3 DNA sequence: TGTGCCAGTAGCCGGGATTATAACACCGGGGAGCTGTTTTTT. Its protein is CASSRDYNTGELFF. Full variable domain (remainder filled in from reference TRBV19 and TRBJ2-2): DGGITQSPKYLFRKEGQNVTLSCEQNLNHDAMYWYRQDPGQGLRLIYYSQIVNDFQKGDIAEGYSVSREKKESFPLTVTSAQKNPTAFYLCASSRDYNTGELFFGEGSRLTVL.

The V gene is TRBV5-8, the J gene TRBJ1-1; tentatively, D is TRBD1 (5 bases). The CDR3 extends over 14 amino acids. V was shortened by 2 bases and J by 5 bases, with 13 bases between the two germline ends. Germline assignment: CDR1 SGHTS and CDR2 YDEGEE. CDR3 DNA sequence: TGTGCCAGCAGCTTCCGGGGGACGGGTACTGAAGCTTTCTTT. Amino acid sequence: CASSFRGTGTEAFF.

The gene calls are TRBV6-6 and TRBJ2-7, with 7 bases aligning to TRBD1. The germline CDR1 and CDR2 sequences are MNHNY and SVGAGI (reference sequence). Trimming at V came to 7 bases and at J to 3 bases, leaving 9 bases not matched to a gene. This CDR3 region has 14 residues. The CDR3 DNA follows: TGTGCCAGCAAATCTTTAAACAGGGGCTACGAGCAGTACTTC. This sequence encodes CASKSLNRGYEQYF.

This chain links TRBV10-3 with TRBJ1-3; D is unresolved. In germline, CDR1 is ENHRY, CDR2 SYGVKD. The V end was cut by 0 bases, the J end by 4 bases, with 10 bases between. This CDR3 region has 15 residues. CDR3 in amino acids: CAISESKTLGNTIYF. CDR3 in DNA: TGTGCCATCAGTGAGTCCAAGACTCTCGGAAACACCATATATTTT.

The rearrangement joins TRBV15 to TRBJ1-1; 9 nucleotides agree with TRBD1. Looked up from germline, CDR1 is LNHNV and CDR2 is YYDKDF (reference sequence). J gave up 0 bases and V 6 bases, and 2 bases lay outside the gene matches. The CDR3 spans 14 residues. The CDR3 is CATRTGGLNTEAFF. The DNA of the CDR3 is TGTGCCACCAGAACAGGGGGCCTGAACACTGAAGCTTTCTTT.

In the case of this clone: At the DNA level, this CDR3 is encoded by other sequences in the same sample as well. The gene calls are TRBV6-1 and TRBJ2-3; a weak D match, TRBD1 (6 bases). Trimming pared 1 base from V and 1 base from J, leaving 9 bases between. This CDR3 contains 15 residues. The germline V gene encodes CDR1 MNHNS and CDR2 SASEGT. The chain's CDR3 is CASSEEGQGTDTQYF. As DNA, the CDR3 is TGTGCCAGCAGTGAAGAGGGACAAGGCACAGATACGCAGTATTTT.

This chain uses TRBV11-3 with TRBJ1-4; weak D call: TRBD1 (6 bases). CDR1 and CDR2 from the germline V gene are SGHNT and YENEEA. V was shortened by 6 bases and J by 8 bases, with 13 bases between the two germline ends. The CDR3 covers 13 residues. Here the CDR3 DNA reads TGTGCCAGCAGTCCAGGGGTTGGGGAAAAACTGTTTTTT. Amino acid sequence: CASSPGVGEKLFF.

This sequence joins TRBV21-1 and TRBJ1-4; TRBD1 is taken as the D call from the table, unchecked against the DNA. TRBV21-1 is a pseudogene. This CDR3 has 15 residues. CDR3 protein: CASSKGAEANEKLFF. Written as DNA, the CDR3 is TGTGCCAGCAGCAAAGGGGCAGAAGCTAATGAAAAACTGTTTTTT.

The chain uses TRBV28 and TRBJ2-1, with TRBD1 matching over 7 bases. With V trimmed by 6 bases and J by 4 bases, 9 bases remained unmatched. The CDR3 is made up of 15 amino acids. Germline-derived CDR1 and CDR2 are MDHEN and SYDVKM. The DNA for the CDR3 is TGTGCCAGCAGCTTGAGGGGGCAGGGTTACAATGAGCAGTTCTTC. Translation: CASSLRGQGYNEQFF.

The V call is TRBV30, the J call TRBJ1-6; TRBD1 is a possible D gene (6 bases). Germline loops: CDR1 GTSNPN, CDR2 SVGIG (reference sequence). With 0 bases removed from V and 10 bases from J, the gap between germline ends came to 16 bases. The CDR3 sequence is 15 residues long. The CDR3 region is CAWSVTAGVDSPLHF. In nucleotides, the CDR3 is TGTGCCTGGAGTGTAACGGCAGGGGTGGACTCACCCCTCCACTTT.

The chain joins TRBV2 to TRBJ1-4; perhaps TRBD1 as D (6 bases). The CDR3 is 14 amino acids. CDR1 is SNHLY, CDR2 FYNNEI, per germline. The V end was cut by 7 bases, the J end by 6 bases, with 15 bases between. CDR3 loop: CASNRQAPDEKLFF. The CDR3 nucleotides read TGTGCCAGCAATAGACAGGCTCCGGATGAAAAACTGTTTTTT.

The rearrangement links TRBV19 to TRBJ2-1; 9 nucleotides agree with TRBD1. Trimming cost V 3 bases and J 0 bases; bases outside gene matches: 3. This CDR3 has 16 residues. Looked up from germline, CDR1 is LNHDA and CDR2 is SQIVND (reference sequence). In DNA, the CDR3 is TGTGCCAGTAGTATCGGGACAGGGAGCTCCTACAATGAGCAGTTCTTC. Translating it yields CASSIGTGSSYNEQFF.

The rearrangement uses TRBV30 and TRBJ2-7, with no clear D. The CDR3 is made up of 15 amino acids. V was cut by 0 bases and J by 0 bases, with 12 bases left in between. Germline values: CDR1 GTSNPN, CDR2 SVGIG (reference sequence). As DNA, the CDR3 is TGTGCCTGGAGTGTAAAAGGAAGGAGCTCCTACGAGCAGTACTTC. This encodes CAWSVKGRSSYEQYF.

CDR3 residues: CASSERTGGETQYF. In DNA form, the CDR3 reads TGTGCCAGTAGCGAACGGACAGGAGGCGAGACCCAGTACTTC. J is TRBJ2-5 and V is TRBV19; TRBD1 agrees at 7 bases. V dropped 6 bases and J dropped 5; count of bases not matched to a gene: 9. Per the germline V gene, CDR1 is LNHDA and CDR2 is SQIVND (reference sequence). The CDR3 length is 14 residues.

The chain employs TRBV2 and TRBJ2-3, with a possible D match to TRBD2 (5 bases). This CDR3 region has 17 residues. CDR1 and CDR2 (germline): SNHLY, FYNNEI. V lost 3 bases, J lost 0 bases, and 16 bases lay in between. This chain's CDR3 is CASSDTLALHSTDTQYF. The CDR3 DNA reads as TGTGCCAGCAGTGATACCCTAGCCCTACATAGCACAGATACGCAGTATTTT.

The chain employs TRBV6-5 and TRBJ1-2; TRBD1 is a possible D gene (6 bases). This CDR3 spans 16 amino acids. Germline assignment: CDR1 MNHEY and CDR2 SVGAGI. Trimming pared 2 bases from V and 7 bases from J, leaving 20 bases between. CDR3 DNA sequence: TGTGCCAGCAGTTACGTACAGGGAGGGATCCGTCGTGGCTACACCTTC. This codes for CASSYVQGGIRRGYTF.

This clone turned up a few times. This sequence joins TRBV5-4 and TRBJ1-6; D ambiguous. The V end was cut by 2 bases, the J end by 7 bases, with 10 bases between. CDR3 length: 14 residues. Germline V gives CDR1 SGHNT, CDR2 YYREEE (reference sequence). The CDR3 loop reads CASSLLTGNSPLHF. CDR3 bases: TGTGCCAGCAGCTTACTAACGGGGAATTCACCCCTCCACTTT.

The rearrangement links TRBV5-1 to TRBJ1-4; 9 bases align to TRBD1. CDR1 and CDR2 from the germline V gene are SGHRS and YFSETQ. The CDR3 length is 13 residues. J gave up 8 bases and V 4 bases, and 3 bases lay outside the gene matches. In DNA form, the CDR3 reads TGCGCCAGCAGCCAGACAGGGGGGGAAAAACTGTTTTTT. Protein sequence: CASSQTGGEKLFF.

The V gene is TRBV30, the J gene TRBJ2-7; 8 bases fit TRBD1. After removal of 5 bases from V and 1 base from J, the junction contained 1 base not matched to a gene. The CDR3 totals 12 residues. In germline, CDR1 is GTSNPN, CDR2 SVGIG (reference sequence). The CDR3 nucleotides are TGTGCCTGGGGGACAGGTTCCTACGAGCAGTACTTC. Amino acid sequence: CAWGTGSYEQYF.

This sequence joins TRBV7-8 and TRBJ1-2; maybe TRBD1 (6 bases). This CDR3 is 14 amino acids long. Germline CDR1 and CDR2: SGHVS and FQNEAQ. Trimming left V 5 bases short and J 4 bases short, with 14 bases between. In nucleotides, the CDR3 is TGTGCCAGCAGCCCAGGACAGTCTCCCTATGGCTACACCTTC. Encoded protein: CASSPGQSPYGYTF.

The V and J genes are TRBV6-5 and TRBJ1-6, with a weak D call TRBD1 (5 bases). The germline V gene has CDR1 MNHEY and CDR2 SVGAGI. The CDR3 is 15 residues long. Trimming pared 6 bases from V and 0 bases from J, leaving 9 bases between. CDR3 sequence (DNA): TGTGCCAGCAGGACAGAGAGCTCCTATAATTCACCCCTCCACTTT. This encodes CASRTESSYNSPLHF.

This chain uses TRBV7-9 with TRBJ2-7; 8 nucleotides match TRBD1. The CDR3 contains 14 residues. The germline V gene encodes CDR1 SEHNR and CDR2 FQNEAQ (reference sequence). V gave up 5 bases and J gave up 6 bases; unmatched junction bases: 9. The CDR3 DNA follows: TGTGCCAGCAGCCCCGGACAGGGCTCCCTCGAGCAGTACTTC. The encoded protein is CASSPGQGSLEQYF.

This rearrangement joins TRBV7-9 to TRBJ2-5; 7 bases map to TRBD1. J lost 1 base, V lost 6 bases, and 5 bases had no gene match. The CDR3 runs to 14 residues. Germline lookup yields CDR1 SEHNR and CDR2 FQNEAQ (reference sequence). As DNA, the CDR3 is TGTGCCAGCAGACCAGGGGGAATCCAAGAGACCCAGTACTTC. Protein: CASRPGGIQETQYF. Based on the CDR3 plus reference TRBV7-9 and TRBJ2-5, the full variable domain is DTGVSQNPRHKITKRGQNVTFRCDPISEHNRLYWYRQTLGQGPEFLTYFQNEAQLEKSRLLSDRFSAERPKGSFSTLEIQRTEQGDSAMYLCASRPGGIQETQYFGPGTRLLVL.

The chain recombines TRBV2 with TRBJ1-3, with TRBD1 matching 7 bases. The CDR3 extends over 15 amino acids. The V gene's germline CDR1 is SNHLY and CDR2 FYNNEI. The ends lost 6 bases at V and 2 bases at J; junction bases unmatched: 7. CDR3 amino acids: CASRTDRVTGNTIYF. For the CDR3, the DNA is TGTGCCAGCAGGACCGACAGGGTGACTGGAAACACCATATATTTT.

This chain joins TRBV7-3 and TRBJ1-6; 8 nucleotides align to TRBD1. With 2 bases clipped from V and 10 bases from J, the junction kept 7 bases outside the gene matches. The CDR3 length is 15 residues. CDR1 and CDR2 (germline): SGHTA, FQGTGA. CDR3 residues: CASSLSGTGISPLHF. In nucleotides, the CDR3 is TGTGCCAGCAGCTTATCCGGGACAGGCATCTCACCCCTCCACTTT.

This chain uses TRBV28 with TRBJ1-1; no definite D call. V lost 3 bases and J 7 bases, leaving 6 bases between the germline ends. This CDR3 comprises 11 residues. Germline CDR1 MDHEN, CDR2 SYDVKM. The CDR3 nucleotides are TGTGCCAGCAGTTTTCCGGATGAAGCTTTCTTT. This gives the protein CASSFPDEAFF. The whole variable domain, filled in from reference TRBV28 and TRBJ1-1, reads DVKVTQSSRYLVKRTGEKVFLECVQDMDHENMFWYRQDPGLGLRLIYFSYDVKMKEKGDIPEGYSVSREKKERFSLILESASTNQTSMYLCASSFPDEAFFGQGTRLTVV.